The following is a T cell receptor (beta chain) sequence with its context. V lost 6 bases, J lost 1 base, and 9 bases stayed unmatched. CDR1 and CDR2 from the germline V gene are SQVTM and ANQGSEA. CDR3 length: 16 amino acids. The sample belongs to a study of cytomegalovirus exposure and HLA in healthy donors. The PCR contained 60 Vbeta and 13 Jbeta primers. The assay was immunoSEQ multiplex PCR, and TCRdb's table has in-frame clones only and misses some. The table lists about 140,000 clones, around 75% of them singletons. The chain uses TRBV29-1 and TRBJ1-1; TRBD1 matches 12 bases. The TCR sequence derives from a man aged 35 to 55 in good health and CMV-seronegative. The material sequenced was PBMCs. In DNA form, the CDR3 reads TGCAGCGTCCGAAGGGGACAGGGGGCGTCGAACACTGAAGCTTTCTTT. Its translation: CSVRRGQGASNTEAFF.